The 9 T cell receptor beta chains presented below share a single source sample, sequenced in a study of T cells after yellow fever vaccination. In TCRdb, the 5' RACE reads were re-called with MiXCR into one record per CDR3 protein. This sample carries hundreds of thousands of distinct CDR3 sequences, 18% of them seen once, and the ten largest clones take around 17%. The sample was PBMCs, taken before the yellow fever booster vaccination. All receptors come from a man between 18 and 35 years old who received the YFV17D yellow fever vaccine.

V and J are TRBV6-2 or TRBV6-3 and TRBJ2-3, with TRBD2 identical over 10 bases. The CDR3 sequence is 14 residues long. The germline CDR1 and CDR2 sequences are MNHEY and SVGEGT. V gave up 8 bases and J gave up 5 bases; unmatched junction bases: 7. CDR3 sequence: CASWSSGGGDTQYF. The CDR3 nucleotides are TGTGCCAGCTGGTCTAGCGGGGGAGGAGATACGCAGTATTTT.

This clonotype was seen a handful of times. V usage is TRBV6-2 or TRBV6-3 and J usage is TRBJ2-3; 7 bases are shared with TRBD2. From germline, CDR1 is MNHEY and CDR2 SVGEGT. With V trimmed by 0 bases and J by 6 bases, 15 bases remained unmatched. The CDR3 is 18 residues long. The CDR3, as DNA: TGTGCCAGCAGTTACTCGAACAGGTTGGCGGGGGTAAGGGATACGCAGTATTTT. Amino acids: CASSYSNRLAGVRDTQYF.

The chain uses TRBV5-1 and TRBJ2-3; D gene uncertain. The CDR3 consists of 13 residues. Germline values: CDR1 SGHRS, CDR2 YFSETQ. Trimming cost V 1 base and J 6 bases, with 9 bases left between them. CDR3 sequence: CASSLILGDTQYF. The CDR3 DNA reads TGCGCCAGCAGCTTGATCCTAGGGGATACGCAGTATTTT.

V is TRBV12-3 or TRBV12-4 and J is TRBJ2-7; a weak D match, TRBD2 (5 bases). The CDR3 sequence is 13 residues long. This chain's CDR3 is CSSSFSSLHEQYV. The DNA of the CDR3 is TGTTCCAGCAGTTTCTCTAGCCTTCACGAGCAGTACGTC.

This clonotype has just a few counts. V usage is TRBV3-1 and J usage is TRBJ2-7, with D perhaps being TRBD1 or TRBD2 (6 bases each). The CDR3 runs to 14 residues. The germline CDR1 and CDR2 sequences are LGHDT and YNNKEL (reference sequence). Trimming cost V 3 bases and J 2 bases, with 11 bases left between them. The CDR3 sequence: CASSQSGGPYEQYF. The DNA for the CDR3 is TGTGCCAGCAGCCAGTCTGGGGGGCCCTACGAGCAGTACTTC.

This clonotype was counted a few times. The CDR3 DNA sequence: TGTGCCAGCAGGCGTTTCAGCCTCGGCTACGAGCAGTACTTC. It yields the protein CASRRFSLGYEQYF. V and J are TRBV6-6 and TRBJ2-7; D remains unclear. Germline V gives CDR1 MNHNY, CDR2 SVGAGI (reference sequence). The length of the CDR3 is 14 residues. V lost 6 bases, J lost 3 bases, and 15 bases lay in between.

This clonotype appeared a few times. V usage is TRBV11-2 and J usage is TRBJ1-2; 8 nucleotides match TRBD1. The germline CDR1 and CDR2 sequences are SGHAT and FQNNGV. V trimming: 2 bases; J trimming: 2 bases; junction bases outside the gene matches: 7. This CDR3 spans 16 amino acids. CDR3 protein: CASSLRQGARNYGYTF. As DNA, the CDR3 is TGTGCCAGCAGCTTAAGGCAGGGGGCCCGGAACTATGGCTACACCTTC.

Only a few counts were recorded for this clonotype. The rearrangement joins TRBV11-2 to TRBJ1-1; 7 bases fit TRBD1. Germline V gene data show CDR1 as SGHAT and CDR2 as FQNNGV. The trim removed 8 bases at V and 4 bases at J, leaving 7 bases unmatched. This CDR3 is 13 amino acids long. The CDR3 DNA sequence: TGTGCCAGCCAGTTCTCAGGGGGCACTGAAGCTTTCTTT. Translation gives CASQFSGGTEAFF.

The chain uses TRBV2 and TRBJ1-1; tentative D call: TRBD1 (5 bases). V dropped 6 bases and J dropped 0 bases, with 11 bases sitting between them. The germline V gene encodes CDR1 SNHLY and CDR2 FYNNEI. The CDR3 loop spans 14 amino acids. The CDR3 reads CASSSRAMNTEAFF. The DNA of the CDR3 is TGTGCCAGCAGCAGCAGGGCGATGAACACTGAAGCTTTCTTT. The complete variable domain, with remaining parts taken from reference TRBV2 and TRBJ1-1, reads EPEVTQTPSHQVTQMGQEVILRCVPISNHLYFYWYRQILGQKVEFLVSFYNNEISEKSEIFDDQFSVERPDGSNFTLKIRSTKLEDSAMYFCASSSRAMNTEAFFGQGTRLTVV.